The 10 T cell receptor beta chains given below trace back to one sample, sequenced in a study of control samples from healthy donors and cancer patients (dated by TCRdb to 2018 to 2021). Library construction relied on the immunoSEQ multiplex PCR assay. Drawn from immuneACCESS, this table holds only the in-frame rearrangements with V and J called that TCRdb kept. Clones are partly lost; checked studies trace under half to an unresolved V gene and leave the rest unexplained. This sample comprises about 94,000 clones, over 75% of them detected only once. 3% to 4.5% of the sample rests with the top ten. The sequenced sample consisted of blood. The receptors were sampled from a woman aged 18 to 35 in good health.

CDR3 residues: CASTIGGNNSPLHF. The CDR3 DNA sequence: TGTGCCAGCACCATCGGGGGGAATAATTCACCCCTCCACTTT. The rearrangement uses TRBV27 and TRBJ1-6; D is perhaps TRBD1 (5 bases). This CDR3 comprises 14 residues. CDR1 is MNHEY, CDR2 SMNVEV, per germline (reference sequence). V was trimmed by 7 bases and J by 5 bases, leaving 12 bases between them.

The CDR3 sequence: CASSLVVSHAQYF. CDR3 sequence (DNA): TGTGCCAGCAGCTTAGTGGTCTCCCACGCCCAGTATTTT. The chain recombines TRBV11-3 with TRBJ2-3; no reliable D call. The germline V gene encodes CDR1 SGHNT and CDR2 YENEEA. V lost 1 base, J lost 12 bases, and 14 bases lay in between. This CDR3 contains 13 residues. Drawing the rest from reference TRBV11-3 and TRBJ2-3, the complete variable domain is EAGVVQSPRYKIIEKKQPVAFWCNPISGHNTLYWYLQNLGQGPELLIRYENEEAVDDSQLPKDRFSAERLKGVDSTLKIQPAELGDSAVYLCASSLVVSHAQYFGPGTRLTVL.

Only one count was recorded for this clone. V is TRBV7-3 and J is TRBJ2-5, with 9 bases fitting TRBD2. Per the germline V gene, CDR1 is SGHTA and CDR2 is FQGTGA. Losses at the gene ends were 1 base for V and 1 base for J; bases not matched to a gene: 7. CDR3 size: 17 residues. This chain's CDR3 is CASSLRGGGALQETQYF. In DNA, the CDR3 is TGTGCCAGCAGCTTAAGAGGCGGGGGGGCCCTCCAAGAGACCCAGTACTTC. The whole variable domain, filled in from reference TRBV7-3 and TRBJ2-5, reads GAGVSQTPSNKVTEKGKYVELRCDPISGHTALYWYRQSLGQGPEFLIYFQGTGAADDSGLPNDRFFAVRPEGSVSTLKIQRTERGDSAVYLCASSLRGGGALQETQYFGPGTRLLVL.

The chain combines TRBV10-1 with TRBJ2-1; 12 nucleotides align to TRBD2. Germline CDR1 is WNHNN and CDR2 is SYGVQD (reference sequence). The CDR3 has 15 residues. V lost 8 bases, J lost 6 bases, and 8 bases stayed unmatched. This CDR3 reads CASSPSLAGGNEQFF. CDR3 in DNA: TGCGCCAGCTCGCCCTCACTAGCGGGGGGCAATGAGCAGTTCTTC.

The chain couples TRBV11-3 to TRBJ2-5; D remains ambiguous. Germline V gives CDR1 SGHNT, CDR2 YENEEA. This CDR3 has 14 residues. Between the trimmed V and J ends, which lost 5 bases and 4 bases, there was a span of 14 bases. CDR3 sequence: CASSLGGKVETQYF. The CDR3 DNA reads as TGTGCCAGCAGCCTAGGCGGAAAGGTAGAGACCCAGTACTTC.

The CDR3 region is CSVGWGNTEAFF. Here the CDR3 DNA reads TGCAGCGTTGGGTGGGGTAACACTGAAGCTTTCTTT. The genes are TRBV29-1 and TRBJ1-1; D remains ambiguous. With 4 bases removed from V and 2 bases from J, the gap between germline ends came to 8 bases. Germline V CDR1 and CDR2: SQVTM, ANQGSEA. CDR3 size: 12 residues.

In DNA form, the CDR3 reads TGCGCCAGCAGCTTGGCCAAAGGGGTTTTCAACGAGCAGTACTTC. It encodes CASSLAKGVFNEQYF. The chain employs TRBV5-1 and TRBJ2-7, with a weak D call TRBD1 (5 bases). With 0 bases removed from V and 5 bases from J, the gap between germline ends came to 15 bases. The germline V gene encodes CDR1 SGHRS and CDR2 YFSETQ. The CDR3 is 15 residues long.

This chain connects TRBV12-3 or TRBV12-4 to TRBJ1-5, with 7 bases lining up with TRBD1. CDR3 length: 13 amino acids. V lost 8 bases, J lost 1 base, and 2 bases stayed unmatched. In nucleotides, the CDR3 is TGTGCCAGCGGACAGGCCAGCAATCAGCCCCAGCATTTT. Its translation is CASGQASNQPQHF.

The V gene is TRBV3-1 (or the pseudogene TRBV3-2), the J gene TRBJ1-1, with 9 positions matching TRBD1. CDR3 size: 17 residues. In germline, CDR1 is LGHDT, CDR2 YNNKEL (reference sequence). V lost 3 bases, J lost 1 base, and 9 bases stayed unmatched. The CDR3 bases are TGTGCCAGCAGCCATACGGACCGGGACAGGGCGAACACTGAAGCTTTCTTT. Translating it yields CASSHTDRDRANTEAFF.

The rearrangement uses TRBV6-5 and TRBJ1-1; 7 nucleotides line up with TRBD1. Germline CDR1 and CDR2: MNHEY and SVGAGI. With 2 bases clipped from V and 1 base from J, the junction kept 4 bases outside the gene matches. The CDR3 consists of 15 residues. As DNA, the CDR3 is TGTGCCAGCAGTTACGATCACAGGGGGAACACTGAAGCTTTCTTT. Translation gives CASSYDHRGNTEAFF.